This entry lists 14 T cell receptor beta chains sequenced from one sample in a study of cytomegalovirus exposure and HLA in healthy donors. PCR employed 60 Vbeta and 13 Jbeta primers. Measured with immunoSEQ multiplex PCR; TCRdb has only the in-frame clones, and not every one. The sample has 84,000 or so clones, 60% to 80% seen once. Sequenced input: PBMCs. All receptors derive from a man aged 25-45 years in good health and CMV-seronegative.

This clone is a singleton in its sample. The V and J genes are TRBV18 and TRBJ2-1, with D maybe TRBD1 (5 bases). The germline CDR1 and CDR2 sequences are KGHSH and LQKENI. V was shortened by 3 bases and J by 4 bases, with 13 bases between the two germline ends. There are 15 residues in the CDR3. In nucleotides, the CDR3 is TGTGCCAGCTCACCGGACACATACACTTACAATGAGCAGTTCTTC. It yields the protein CASSPDTYTYNEQFF.

The chain carries TRBV6-5 and TRBJ1-6, with D possibly matching TRBD1 (6 bases). Deletions cut 0 bases from V and 6 bases from J, with 12 bases between. Germline V gives CDR1 MNHEY, CDR2 SVGAGI. CDR3 size: 16 residues. CDR3 loop: CASSYSADSINSPLHF. DNA of the CDR3: TGTGCCAGCAGTTACTCGGCGGACAGCATTAATTCACCCCTCCACTTT.

The V gene is TRBV29-1, the J gene TRBJ2-1; perhaps TRBD1 as D (6 bases). V was clipped by 6 bases and J by 0 bases, with 18 bases between them. The germline V gene has CDR1 SQVTM and CDR2 ANQGSEA. The CDR3 is made up of 16 amino acids. CDR3 sequence (DNA): TGCAGCGTGGGCAGAGGACAGTCAAGCTCCTACAATGAGCAGTTCTTC. This sequence encodes CSVGRGQSSSYNEQFF.

J is TRBJ1-2 and V is TRBV28, with 7 positions matching TRBD1. The trim removed 1 base at V and 4 bases at J, leaving 3 bases unmatched. CDR1 is MDHEN and CDR2 is SYDVKM in the germline V gene. The CDR3 totals 14 residues. The CDR3 loop is CASSLYRGGYGYTF. The CDR3 DNA sequence: TGTGCCAGCAGTTTATACAGGGGAGGCTATGGCTACACCTTC.

This rearrangement joins TRBV7-2 to TRBJ2-7, with 7 bases identical to TRBD1. Germline loops: CDR1 SGHTA, CDR2 FQGNSA. The CDR3 runs 15 residues. With V trimmed by 1 base and J by 4 bases, 7 bases remained unmatched. CDR3 sequence: CASSLVPDRAYEQYF. The CDR3 DNA sequence: TGTGCCAGCAGCTTAGTCCCCGACAGGGCGTACGAGCAGTACTTC. Combining the CDR3 with reference TRBV7-2 and TRBJ2-7 gives the whole variable domain GAGVSQSPSNKVTEKGKDVELRCDPISGHTALYWYRQSLGQGLEFLIYFQGNSAPDKSGLPSDRFSAERTGGSVSTLTIQRTQQEDSAVYLCASSLVPDRAYEQYFGPGTRLTVT.

The chain uses TRBV15 and TRBJ1-5, with 11 bases that match TRBD1. Germline V gene data show CDR1 as LNHNV and CDR2 as YYDKDF (reference sequence). After removal of 0 bases from V and 5 bases from J, the junction contained 3 bases not matched to a gene. This CDR3 contains 16 residues. CDR3 coding DNA: TGTGCCACCAGCAGAGATCCGGGACAGGGGGATCAGCCCCAGCATTTT. It codes for CATSRDPGQGDQPQHF.

V gene TRBV9 combines with J gene TRBJ2-1, with TRBD2 as a possible D gene (5 bases). This CDR3 comprises 14 residues. Germline CDR1 SGDLS, CDR2 YYNGEE. V lost 2 bases and J 6 bases, leaving 12 bases between the germline ends. The DNA for the CDR3 is TGTGCCAGCAGCGTTGCCGGGGAAGGCAATGAGCAGTTCTTC. This gives the protein CASSVAGEGNEQFF.

The chain couples TRBV21-1 to TRBJ2-1; the table calls TRBD1, which could not be checked here. TRBV21-1 is a listed pseudogene. CDR3 size: 16 residues. CDR3 residues: CASSGRGQGGYNEQFF. CDR3 DNA: TGTGCCAGCAGCGGAAGAGGACAGGGGGGATACAATGAGCAGTTCTTC.

The chain is built from TRBV6-5 and TRBJ2-3; 9 bases map to TRBD2. Germline V gives CDR1 MNHEY, CDR2 SVGAGI. The junction had 3 bases not matched to a gene; V was cut back by 0 bases and J by 2 bases. This CDR3 comprises 16 residues. The DNA of the CDR3 is TGTGCCAGCAGTTACTCGCTAGCGGGATTCACAGATACGCAGTATTTT. This gives the protein CASSYSLAGFTDTQYF.

The chain joins TRBV7-2 to TRBJ2-1; weak D call: TRBD2 (6 bases). Germline CDR1 reads SGHTA; CDR2 reads FQGNSA. The V gene lost 5 bases and the J gene lost 15 bases, with 32 bases spanning the gap. The CDR3 runs to 17 residues. CDR3 nucleotide sequence: TGTGCCAGCAGCCTTAGGAGCCCTAGCGTGGATATGATCGGAATGTTCTTC. Translating gives CASSLRSPSVDMIGMFF.

The rearrangement links TRBV7-9 to TRBJ2-4, with a tentative D call TRBD2 (5 bases). Germline V gene lookup returns CDR1 SEHNR and CDR2 FQNEAQ (reference sequence). V gave up 8 bases and J gave up 5 bases, with 10 bases separating them. The CDR3 has 12 residues. The CDR3 sequence: CASYGAENIQYF. The CDR3 nucleotides are TGTGCCAGCTACGGAGCGGAAAACATTCAGTACTTC.

In its sample, this clone was seen a few times. The sample contains more than one DNA sequence encoding this CDR3. The rearrangement uses TRBV4-2 and TRBJ2-5; D might be TRBD1 (6 bases). CDR3 length: 14 amino acids. V gave up 3 bases and J gave up 4 bases, with 12 bases separating them. The germline V gene encodes CDR1 LGHNA and CDR2 YNFKEQ. In nucleotides, the CDR3 is TGTGCCAGCAGCCAGGGGGCCGGGGCAGAGACCCAGTACTTC. Its protein is CASSQGAGAETQYF.

This rearrangement joins TRBV6-5 to TRBJ1-6; a possible D gene is TRBD1 (6 bases). Germline V gene lookup returns CDR1 MNHEY and CDR2 SVGAGI. V was trimmed by 0 bases and J by 10 bases, leaving 7 bases between them. This CDR3 has 13 amino acids. The CDR3 sequence: CASSYSTGSPLHF. For the CDR3, the DNA is TGTGCCAGCAGTTACTCGACAGGCTCACCCCTCCACTTT.

There are a few counts of this clone. V gene TRBV29-1 combines with J gene TRBJ1-2; D remains ambiguous. Germline V gives CDR1 SQVTM, CDR2 ANQGSEA. CDR3 length: 13 amino acids. Trimming pared 3 bases from V and 4 bases from J, leaving 12 bases between. This chain's CDR3 is CSVDFRLAYGYTF. CDR3 bases: TGCAGCGTTGATTTTCGTTTGGCCTATGGCTACACCTTC.